What follows describes a single TCR beta chain. Its antigen remains unknown. Method: immunoSEQ multiplex PCR; TCRdb's copy keeps in-frame clones and lacks some. The sample contains some 1,100,000 clones, around 78% of which appear only once. The data belong to a study of shared clonotypes between healthy human individuals. Findings and limits, study-wide: Generally, naive subsets came out with larger estimated richness than memory subsets. Rarefaction showed that sequencing of sorted subsets was incomplete (despite large depth). A handful of donors held approximately 5% of naive CD4 clonotypes in common.

The CDR3 runs 15 residues. Germline assignment: CDR1 LGHNA and CDR2 YNFKEQ. The ends were cut back, 0 bases at V and 0 bases at J, with 9 bases in the middle. The sequenced sample was memory CD4+ T cells from PBMCs. Sample subset: CD45RA-negative fraction. The rearrangement joins TRBV4-2 to TRBJ2-7; D is unclear. The source is a man aged 18 to 35 in good health. Some clones in this sample may be carry-over from other donors' samples. CDR3 in amino acids: CASSQDTTPSYEQYF. CDR3 sequence (DNA): TGTGCCAGCAGCCAAGACACTACGCCCTCCTACGAGCAGTACTTC.